These 14 T cell receptor beta chains originate from one sample sequenced in a study of blood T cell repertoires in COVID-19 (TCRdb year 2020). The receptor library was made with the immunoSEQ multiplex PCR assay. Drawn from immuneACCESS, this table holds only the in-frame rearrangements with V and J called that TCRdb kept. Clones are partly lost; checked studies trace under half to an unresolved V gene and leave the rest unexplained. The sample profile shows about 190,000 clones; around 83% of them were found once. The ten largest clones represent 2.9% of the sample. Material for sequencing was peripheral blood. Receptor source: a man over 45 with active or convalescent COVID-19.

This clone was seen more than once but under ten times. The V gene is TRBV6-2 or TRBV6-3, the J gene TRBJ2-7, with 9 positions matching TRBD2. V was clipped by 6 bases and J by 3 bases; unmatched bases: 12. This CDR3 has 16 residues. Germline assignment: CDR1 MNHEY and CDR2 SVGEGT. The CDR3, as DNA: TGTGCCAGCAGCCCCGGGCGGACTAGCGTCATCTACGAGCAGTACTTC. Translated: CASSPGRTSVIYEQYF.

The chain recombines TRBV28 with TRBJ1-2, with 9 positions matching TRBD1. The ends lost 7 bases at V and 5 bases at J; junction bases unmatched: 5. The CDR3 extends over 13 amino acids. Germline assignment: CDR1 MDHEN and CDR2 SYDVKM. The CDR3 bases are TGTGCCAGCACCACAGGGGGCCTGTATGGCTACACCTTC. This sequence encodes CASTTGGLYGYTF.

The V gene is TRBV25-1, the J gene TRBJ1-1, with D hard to call. The CDR3 extends over 14 amino acids. Per germline, CDR1 MGHDK and CDR2 SYGVNS. Deletions cut 3 bases from V and 1 base from J, with 9 bases between. CDR3 residues: CASSDLDTNTEAFF. CDR3 DNA: TGTGCCAGCAGTGACCTCGACACGAACACTGAAGCTTTCTTT.

There are a few counts of this clone. The chain combines TRBV28 with TRBJ1-1, with D perhaps TRBD1 (5 bases). Germline loops: CDR1 MDHEN, CDR2 SYDVKM. This CDR3 comprises 15 residues. Deletions cut 1 base from V and 0 bases from J, with 9 bases between. Here the CDR3 DNA reads TGTGCCAGCAGTTTATTTGGGGCTTTGAACACTGAAGCTTTCTTT. It encodes CASSLFGALNTEAFF.

The chain recombines TRBV2 with TRBJ1-2, with D hard to call. CDR1 SNHLY and CDR2 FYNNEI come from the germline V gene. Trimming removed 3 bases at V and 8 bases at J, with 10 bases between. This CDR3 contains 12 residues. The CDR3 DNA follows: TGTGCCAGCAGTGAGGTGGCCATGGGCTACACCTTC. Protein product: CASSEVAMGYTF.

CDR3 coding DNA: TGTGCCAGCATCCCAGGACAGGGAGGTAACGAGCAGTACTTC. Residues: CASIPGQGGNEQYF. This chain connects TRBV6-5 to TRBJ2-7, with 8 bases aligning to TRBD1. From germline, CDR1 is MNHEY and CDR2 SVGAGI. The CDR3 has 14 amino acids. Trimming removed 7 bases from V and 5 bases from J; junction bases left unmatched: 10.

This chain joins TRBV5-8 and TRBJ1-2, with a tentative D call TRBD1 (5 bases). Germline-derived CDR1 and CDR2 are SGHTS and YDEGEE. Trimming shortened V by 1 base and J by 7 bases, and 11 bases separated the two germline ends. This CDR3 is built from 13 residues. The CDR3 is CASSLRRGLGYTF. CDR3 bases: TGTGCCAGCAGCTTGCGAAGGGGCCTTGGCTACACCTTC. The variable domain in full, with the rest retrieved from reference TRBV5-8 and TRBJ1-2, is EAGVTQSPTHLIKTRGQQATLRCSPISGHTSVYWYQQALGLGLQFLLWYDEGEERNRGNFPPRFSGRQFPNYSSELNVNALELEDSALYLCASSLRRGLGYTFGSGTRLTVV.

The genes are TRBV28 and TRBJ2-2, with TRBD1 identical over 7 bases. Germline loops: CDR1 MDHEN, CDR2 SYDVKM. This CDR3 region has 15 residues. V shed 5 bases and J 13 bases; nucleotides not matched to a gene: 16. CDR3 nucleotides: TGTGCCAGCAGTCCCGGGCCGGGACAGTTCTTTTGGCTGTTTTTT. It encodes CASSPGPGQFFWLFF.

The chain is built from TRBV6-5 and TRBJ1-5; 8 bases are shared with TRBD1. V lost 6 bases to trimming and J lost 0 bases; unmatched junction nucleotides: 4. Germline V gene lookup returns CDR1 MNHEY and CDR2 SVGAGI. The CDR3 loop spans 15 amino acids. CDR3 sequence reads: CASRLQGGSNQPQHF. CDR3 sequence (DNA): TGTGCCAGCAGACTACAGGGGGGTAGCAATCAGCCCCAGCATTTT.

This chain uses TRBV18 with TRBJ2-3; D might be TRBD2 (6 bases). This CDR3 comprises 20 residues. Germline V gene lookup returns CDR1 KGHSH and CDR2 LQKENI. Trimming removed 0 bases from V and 6 bases from J, with 28 bases in between. CDR3 sequence (DNA): TGTGCCAGCTCACCACCCTTGGACCTTTACTGGGGCGGGATTACGGATACGCAGTATTTT. Translation: CASSPPLDLYWGGITDTQYF.

The rearrangement links TRBV12-5 to TRBJ1-2, with 8 bases lining up with TRBD1. Germline lookup yields CDR1 LGHNT and CDR2 FRNRAP. J gave up 7 bases and V 2 bases, and 6 bases lay outside the gene matches. The CDR3 spans 14 residues. DNA for the CDR3: TGTGCTAGTGGTTTGCCCCGGACAGGGTCTGGCTACACCTTC. It is translated as CASGLPRTGSGYTF.

The J gene is TRBJ2-1, the V gene TRBV14; TRBD2 aligns across 12 bases. With 4 bases clipped from V and 12 bases from J, the junction kept 10 bases outside the gene matches. Germline V lookup: CDR1 SGHDN, CDR2 FVKESK. This CDR3 is built from 15 residues. CDR3 bases: TGTGCCAGCAGCCCATCACTAGCGGGAGGCCTTCGGCAGTTCTTC. It codes for CASSPSLAGGLRQFF.

This sequence joins TRBV6-6 and TRBJ2-7; 7 bases line up with TRBD1. This CDR3 comprises 13 residues. Germline CDR1 reads MNHNY; CDR2 reads SVGAGI (reference sequence). V was clipped by 8 bases and J by 2 bases; unmatched bases: 6. As DNA, the CDR3 is TGTGCCAGCGGGACCGGGACAGCCTACGAGCAGTACTTC. It is translated as CASGTGTAYEQYF.

About this clone: Other DNA sequences within the sample encode an identical CDR3. This chain joins TRBV2 and TRBJ1-1, with D tentatively TRBD1 (5 bases). The CDR3 has 13 residues. Trimming shortened V by 7 bases and J by 1 base, and 10 bases separated the two germline ends. Germline lookup yields CDR1 SNHLY and CDR2 FYNNEI. CDR3: CASTQGENTEAFF. The CDR3 nucleotides read TGTGCCAGCACTCAGGGTGAGAACACTGAAGCTTTCTTT. The full variable domain, in which reference TRBV2 and TRBJ1-1 provide the parts outside the CDR3, is EPEVTQTPSHQVTQMGQEVILRCVPISNHLYFYWYRQILGQKVEFLVSFYNNEISEKSEIFDDQFSVERPDGSNFTLKIRSTKLEDSAMYFCASTQGENTEAFFGQGTRLTVV.